These 20 T cell receptor beta chains share one sample of origin, sequenced in a study of T cells in Graves' hyperthyroidism and ophthalmopathy. It was RNA transcripts that yielded the amplified TCR beta CDR3 regions. The study used the HTBI primer set for a first-round RT-PCR of the TCR CDR3. TCRdb itself ran the multiplex PCR reads through MiXCR, one entry per CDR3 protein. Here the sample spans 450,000 to 700,000 distinct CDR3 sequences, about 43% being singletons. The specimen sequenced was peripheral blood or thyroid tissue (not recorded which). These receptor sequences come from an adult woman with Graves' disease, either hyperthyroidism or ophthalmopathy (not recorded which).

The J gene is TRBJ2-5, the V gene TRBV28; 8 positions match TRBD2. Losses at the gene ends were 6 bases for V and 5 bases for J; bases not matched to a gene: 11. The CDR3 contains 15 residues. Germline CDR1 is MDHEN and CDR2 is SYDVKM. Here the CDR3 reads CASRGIAGLRETQYF. The CDR3 nucleotides are TGTGCCAGCAGGGGAATAGCGGGGTTGCGGGAGACCCAGTACTTC.

This clonotype was counted a single time. The CDR3 nucleotides are TGTGCCAGCAGCTTAGCGGGCGGCGAGCAGACTTTCTTT. Protein product: CASSLAGGEQTFF. The rearrangement uses TRBV11-2 and TRBJ1-1; D is ambiguous. The CDR3 covers 13 residues. V was trimmed by 1 base and J by 12 bases, leaving 15 bases between them. Germline V gene data show CDR1 as SGHAT and CDR2 as FQNNGV.

This clonotype was picked up many times. The genes are TRBV19 and TRBJ1-5; the D gene is possibly TRBD1 (5 bases). The CDR3 consists of 15 residues. Germline lookup yields CDR1 LNHDA and CDR2 SQIVND (reference sequence). V dropped 5 bases and J dropped 4 bases, with 15 bases sitting between them. The CDR3 DNA follows: TGTGCCAGTAGTGGCGGACAATATCAAAATCAGCCCCAGCATTTT. Amino acid sequence: CASSGGQYQNQPQHF.

V usage is TRBV11-2 and J usage is TRBJ1-4; 8 positions agree with TRBD1. The germline gives CDR1 SGHAT, CDR2 FQNNGV. There are 14 residues in the CDR3. The V segment lost 5 bases and the J segment 8 bases; nucleotides outside the gene matches: 7. CDR3 nucleotides: TGTGCCAGCAGCATACAGGGGGTAGGAGAAAAACTGTTTTTT. Its protein product is CASSIQGVGEKLFF.

This clonotype came up a few times. It may be a read error: a sequence one base away is much more abundant. The CDR3 sequence: CASGLQGAGANTEAFF. The CDR3 region has the DNA TGTGCCAGCGGCCTCCAGGGGGCAGGGGCGAACACTGAAGCTTTCTTT. The J gene is TRBJ1-1, the V gene TRBV7-3, with 8 bases fitting TRBD1. After removal of 8 bases from V and 1 base from J, the junction contained 12 bases not matched to a gene. Germline CDR1 is SGHTA and CDR2 is FQGTGA. There are 16 residues in the CDR3.

This clonotype was recorded only once. The rearrangement joins TRBV10-3 to TRBJ1-1; D gene unclear. CDR1 ENHRY and CDR2 SYGVKD come from the germline V gene. The length of the CDR3 is 15 residues. Deletions cut 6 bases from V and 2 bases from J, with 16 bases between. DNA for the CDR3: TGTGCCATCAGGGGTATAGCGGGGAAAAACACTGAAGCTTTCTTT. This codes for CAIRGIAGKNTEAFF.

The sample holds many counts of this clonotype. CDR3 nucleotide sequence: TGTGCCAGCCGCAGCTTATCTAGCTCCTACACTGAAGCTTTCTTT. It yields the protein CASRSLSSSYTEAFF. V is TRBV11-2 and J is TRBJ1-1; D unclear. CDR3 length: 15 amino acids. With 8 bases removed from V and 3 bases from J, the gap between germline ends came to 19 bases. CDR1 and CDR2 (germline): SGHAT, FQNNGV. Supplemented by reference TRBV11-2 and TRBJ1-1, the full variable domain reads EAGVAQSPRYKIIEKRQSVAFWCNPISGHATLYWYQQILGQGPKLLIQFQNNGVVDDSQLPKDRFSAERLKGVDSTLKIQPAKLEDSAVYLCASRSLSSSYTEAFFGQGTRLTVV.

This clonotype was counted once. One end of the junction is discordant with germline, which a read error may explain. The chain employs TRBV9 and TRBJ1-2; TRBD1 is a possible D gene (6 bases). Germline values: CDR1 SGDLS, CDR2 YYNGEE. The CDR3 totals 11 residues. The CDR3 DNA follows: TGTGCCAGCAGACACCGTGGGGGCTTCACCTTC. Amino acid sequence: CASRHRGGFTF.

This clonotype was found many times. The chain uses TRBV7-9 and TRBJ2-7, with D possibly TRBD1 on 6 matching bases. V was trimmed by 3 bases and J by 2 bases, leaving 8 bases between them. Germline lookup yields CDR1 SEHNR and CDR2 FQNEAQ (reference sequence). The length of the CDR3 is 13 residues. In DNA, the CDR3 is TGTGCCAGCAGCTTCACAGGGCCCTACGAGCAGTACTTC. Residues: CASSFTGPYEQYF.

This clonotype showed up many times. V usage is TRBV20-1 and J usage is TRBJ2-5; 7 nucleotides match TRBD1. The V segment lost 6 bases and the J segment 5 bases; nucleotides outside the gene matches: 9. CDR3 length: 13 residues. CDR1 and CDR2 (germline): DFQATT, SNEGSKA (reference sequence). The CDR3 loop is CSATGSDWETQYF. CDR3 bases: TGCAGTGCGACAGGGTCGGACTGGGAGACCCAGTACTTC.

This clonotype was seen at least ten times. The chain employs TRBV29-1 and TRBJ2-5; the D gene is possibly TRBD1 (6 bases). Trimming stripped 3 bases from V and 2 bases from J, with 13 bases between. This CDR3 is 14 amino acids long. CDR1 is SQVTM and CDR2 is ANQGSEA in the germline V gene. The CDR3 DNA reads as TGCAGCGTTGACAACAGGGCTTTACAAGAGACCCAGTACTTC. This encodes CSVDNRALQETQYF.

The V and J genes are TRBV15 and TRBJ2-5; D is perhaps TRBD2 (5 bases). Germline V gene data show CDR1 as LNHNV and CDR2 as YYDKDF (reference sequence). V was trimmed by 1 base and J by 5 bases, leaving 11 bases between them. CDR3 length equals 14 residues. The CDR3 sequence: CATSRVLGVETQYF. For the CDR3, the DNA is TGTGCCACCAGCAGAGTCCTCGGGGTGGAGACCCAGTACTTC.

This clonotype has a count of ten or more. This chain joins TRBV29-1 and TRBJ1-1; 8 nucleotides align to TRBD1. The CDR3 spans 11 residues. Trimming at V came to 5 bases and at J to 5 bases, leaving 1 base not matched to a gene. The germline V gene encodes CDR1 SQVTM and CDR2 ANQGSEA. The CDR3 DNA is TGCAGCGTTCGACAGGGGACTGAAGCTTTCTTT. This codes for CSVRQGTEAFF.

There are many counts of this clonotype. The V call is TRBV25-1, the J call TRBJ1-4, with a weak D call TRBD1 (5 bases). V gave up 6 bases and J gave up 3 bases, with 14 bases separating them. CDR1 is MGHDK, CDR2 SYGVNS, per germline. The CDR3 contains 15 residues. The CDR3, as DNA: TGTGCCAGCAGCGAAGGGACCGTAGCTAATGAAAAACTGTTTTTT. Its protein product is CASSEGTVANEKLFF.

The chain combines TRBV7-2 with TRBJ1-5; a weak D match, TRBD1 (5 bases). The germline V gene encodes CDR1 SGHTA and CDR2 FQGNSA. With 9 bases removed from V and 9 bases from J, the gap between germline ends came to 15 bases. The CDR3 runs to 12 residues. The CDR3 is CASGWGSGPQHF. The CDR3 DNA is TGTGCCAGTGGTTGGGGGTCAGGGCCCCAGCATTTT.

The chain recombines TRBV15 with TRBJ1-1; no reliable D call. V shed 5 bases and J shed 3 bases, with 13 bases lying between them. The length of the CDR3 is 14 residues. Germline V gene data show CDR1 as LNHNV and CDR2 as YYDKDF (reference sequence). The CDR3 bases are TGTGCCACCAGCCTCGGGGAGTTGTACACTGAAGCTTTCTTT. Translation: CATSLGELYTEAFF. Supplemented by reference TRBV15 and TRBJ1-1, the full variable domain reads DAMVIQNPRYQVTQFGKPVTLSCSQTLNHNVMYWYQQKSSQAPKLLFHYYDKDFNNEADTPDNFQSRRPNTSFCFLDIRSPGLGDTAMYLCATSLGELYTEAFFGQGTRLTVV.

A word on this clonotype: Relative to the germline gene, one junction end is altered; a read error may explain this. The rearrangement links TRBV5-1 to TRBJ2-5, with 7 positions matching TRBD1. The CDR3 spans 16 residues. Looked up from germline, CDR1 is SGHRS and CDR2 is YFSETQ. The CDR3 DNA follows: TGTGCCAGCAGCTTGTTAGGGGGCACCACTGAAGAGACCCAGTACTTC. Translating gives CASSLLGGTTEETQYF.

The gene calls are TRBV29-1 and TRBJ2-5, with D unresolved. CDR1 is SQVTM, CDR2 ANQGSEA, per germline. V lost 4 bases and J lost 5, with 5 bases in between. The CDR3 runs to 10 residues. The CDR3 sequence is CSVAPETQYF. CDR3 in DNA: TGCAGCGTTGCCCCGGAGACCCAGTACTTC. The full variable domain, in which reference TRBV29-1 and TRBJ2-5 provide the parts outside the CDR3, is SAVISQKPSRDICQRGTSLTIQCQVDSQVTMMFWYRQQPGQSLTLIATANQGSEATYESGFVIDKFPISRPNLTFSTLTVSNMSPEDSSIYLCSVAPETQYFGPGTRLLVL.

V is TRBV7-2 and J is TRBJ1-1, with a weak D call TRBD1 (5 bases). Germline V gene sequence: CDR1 SGHTA, CDR2 FQGNSA. Trimming cost V 0 bases and J 5 bases, with 19 bases left between them. The CDR3 is made up of 17 amino acids. CDR3 sequence: CASSLAPSGGIRTEAFF. CDR3 nucleotide sequence: TGTGCCAGCAGCTTAGCCCCCAGCGGGGGTATAAGGACTGAAGCTTTCTTT.

This clonotype was observed a few times. This chain connects TRBV28 to TRBJ2-2, with D possibly matching TRBD2 (5 bases). Germline CDR1 MDHEN, CDR2 SYDVKM. This CDR3 comprises 15 residues. Trimming removed 3 bases at V and 0 bases at J, with 8 bases between. CDR3 protein: CASSFPGANTGELFF. CDR3 DNA sequence: TGTGCCAGCAGTTTCCCCGGGGCGAACACCGGGGAGCTGTTTTTT. Full variable domain (missing parts from reference TRBV28 and TRBJ2-2): DVKVTQSSRYLVKRTGEKVFLECVQDMDHENMFWYRQDPGLGLRLIYFSYDVKMKEKGDIPEGYSVSREKKERFSLILESASTNQTSMYLCASSFPGANTGELFFGEGSRLTVL.